Sequencing of this T cell receptor (beta chain) was carried out in a study of T cell responses to AZD1222 COVID-19 vaccine. Study-level points and caveats: With two AZD1222 doses given, Spike-specific TCR breadth and depth both rose.

This CDR3 is built from 15 residues. J gave up 5 bases and V 4 bases, and 9 bases lay outside the gene matches. Germline V lookup: CDR1 MGHRA, CDR2 YSYEKL. Measured with immunoSEQ multiplex PCR; TCRdb has only the in-frame clones, and not every one. Among 95,000 to 150,000 clones listed, around 92% were seen once. As concerns this clone: Its antigen is unknown.

This rearrangement joins TRBV4-1 to TRBJ1-2, with 8 bases fitting TRBD1. This sequence was found in an adult in good health. Specimen: peripheral blood, collected on day 0 of AZD1222 vaccination. Written as DNA, the CDR3 is TGCGCCAGCAGCCGTCCGGGACAGGAGTTTTATGGCTACACCTTC. Amino acids: CASSRPGQEFYGYTF.